These T cell receptor beta chains were read from a single sample in a study of OX40 agonist ivuxolimab in advanced cancers. The data were produced by immunoSEQ multiplex PCR, yet TCRdb's version contains in-frame clones alone and is incomplete. Of tens of thousands of clones listed, approximately 91% are singletons. The input for sequencing was CD4+ or CD8+ T cells sorted from blood, taken in a trial of the OX40 agonist ivuxolimab. All receptors come from an adult with an advanced solid tumor such as melanoma, head and neck, liver or kidney cancer. The conserved cysteine and the conserved F or W are not part of the CDR3 here.

V	CDR3
TRBV7-9	ASSSSNGDEQF
TRBV30	AWSVGNTEAF
TRBV9	ASSVVEGGVHEQY
TRBV11-1	ASSPGTSGSSTDTQY
TRBV11-3	ASSLGGPYEQY
TRBV7-9	ASSSAPFATNEKLF
TRBV11-2	ASSSPGGAASYEQY
TRBV7-8	ASSHPGGTGNTGELF
TRBV28	ASSSGTSGEFYNEQF
TRBV19	ASSRDGRMDQPQH
TRBV27	ASSLSGQTNSYEQY
TRBV19	ASITTGSRAEVF
TRBV28	ASSLGPTAPQH
TRBV5-1	ASSLDTGFGYEQY